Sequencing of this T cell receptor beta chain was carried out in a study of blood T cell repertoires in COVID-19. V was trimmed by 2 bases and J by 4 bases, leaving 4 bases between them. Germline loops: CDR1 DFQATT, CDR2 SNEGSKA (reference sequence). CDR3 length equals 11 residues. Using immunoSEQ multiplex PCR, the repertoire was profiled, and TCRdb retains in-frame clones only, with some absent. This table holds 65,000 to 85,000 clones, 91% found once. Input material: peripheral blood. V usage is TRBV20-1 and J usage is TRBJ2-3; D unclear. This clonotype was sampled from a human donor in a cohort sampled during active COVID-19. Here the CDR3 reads CSARSPDTQYF. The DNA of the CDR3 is TGCAGTGCTAGAAGCCCAGATACGCAGTATTTT.